This entry is about one T cell receptor (beta chain). Other DNA sequences in the sample encode the same CDR3. This entry is derived from a study of blood T cell repertoires in COVID-19. Original analysis: Amplification of reference gene primers provided the estimated nucleated cell counts. Measured with immunoSEQ multiplex PCR; TCRdb has only the in-frame clones, and not every one. V and J calls and clone size are given by that table; D and trimming were obtained from the DNA. Of almost 250,000 clones listed, about 89% are singletons. The CDR3 is 13 residues long. V dropped 2 bases and J dropped 2 bases, with 6 bases sitting between them. Germline V gene lookup returns CDR1 SEHNR and CDR2 FQNEAQ (reference sequence).

J is TRBJ1-2 and V is TRBV7-9; D is unclear. The TCR comes from an older woman who had recovered from COVID-19. The sample was peripheral blood. CDR3 region: CASSLSVNYGYTF. Here the CDR3 DNA reads TGTGCCAGCAGCTTATCTGTCAACTATGGCTACACCTTC.